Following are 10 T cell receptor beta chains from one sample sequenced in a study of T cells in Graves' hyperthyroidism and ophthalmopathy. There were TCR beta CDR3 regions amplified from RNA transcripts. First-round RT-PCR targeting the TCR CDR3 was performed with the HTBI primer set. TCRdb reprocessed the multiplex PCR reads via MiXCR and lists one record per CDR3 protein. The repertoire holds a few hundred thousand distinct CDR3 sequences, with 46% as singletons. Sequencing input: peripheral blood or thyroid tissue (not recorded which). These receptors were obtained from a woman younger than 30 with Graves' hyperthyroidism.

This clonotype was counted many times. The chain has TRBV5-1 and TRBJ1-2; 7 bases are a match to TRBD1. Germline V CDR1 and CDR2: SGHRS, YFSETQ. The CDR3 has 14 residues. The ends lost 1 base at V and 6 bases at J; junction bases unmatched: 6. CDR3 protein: CASSLRSQGNGYTF. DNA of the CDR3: TGCGCCAGCAGCTTGCGCTCACAGGGGAATGGCTACACCTTC.

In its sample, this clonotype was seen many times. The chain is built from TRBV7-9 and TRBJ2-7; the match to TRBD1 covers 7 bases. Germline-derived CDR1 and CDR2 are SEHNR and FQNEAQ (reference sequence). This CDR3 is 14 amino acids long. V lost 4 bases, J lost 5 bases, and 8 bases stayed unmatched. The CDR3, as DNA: TGTGCCAGCAGCTCACGACAGGGTGTCCACGAGCAGTACTTC. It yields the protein CASSSRQGVHEQYF.

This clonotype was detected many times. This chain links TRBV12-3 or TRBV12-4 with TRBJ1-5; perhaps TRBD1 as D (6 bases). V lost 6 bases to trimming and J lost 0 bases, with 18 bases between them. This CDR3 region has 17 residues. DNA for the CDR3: TGTGCCAGCAGCCCAGGGGCCCAGGTCTTTAGCAATCAGCCCCAGCATTTT. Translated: CASSPGAQVFSNQPQHF.

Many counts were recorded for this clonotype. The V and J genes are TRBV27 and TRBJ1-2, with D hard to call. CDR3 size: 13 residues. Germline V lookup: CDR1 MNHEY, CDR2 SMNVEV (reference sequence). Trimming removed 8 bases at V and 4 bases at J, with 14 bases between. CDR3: CASGDRRAYGYTF. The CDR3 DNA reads TGTGCCAGCGGGGATCGCCGGGCCTATGGCTACACCTTC.

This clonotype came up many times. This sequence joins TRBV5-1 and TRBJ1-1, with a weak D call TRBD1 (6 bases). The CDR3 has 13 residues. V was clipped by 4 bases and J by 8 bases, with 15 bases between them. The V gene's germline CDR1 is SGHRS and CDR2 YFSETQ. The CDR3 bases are TGCGCCAGCAGCGCGGACAGTAGCACCGAAGCTTTCTTT. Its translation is CASSADSSTEAFF.

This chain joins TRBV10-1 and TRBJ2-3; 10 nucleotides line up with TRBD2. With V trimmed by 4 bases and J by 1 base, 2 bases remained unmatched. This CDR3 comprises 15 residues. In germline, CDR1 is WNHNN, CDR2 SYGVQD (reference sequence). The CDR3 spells CASSVLAGGTDTQYF. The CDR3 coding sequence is TGCGCCAGCAGTGTGCTAGCGGGAGGCACAGATACGCAGTATTTT.

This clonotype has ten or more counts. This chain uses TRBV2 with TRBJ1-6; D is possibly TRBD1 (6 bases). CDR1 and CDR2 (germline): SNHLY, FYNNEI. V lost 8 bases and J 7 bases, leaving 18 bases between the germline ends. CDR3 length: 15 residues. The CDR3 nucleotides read TGTGCCAGCTGCCAGGGGCCGGGGGGCAATTCACCCCTCCACTTT. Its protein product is CASCQGPGGNSPLHF.

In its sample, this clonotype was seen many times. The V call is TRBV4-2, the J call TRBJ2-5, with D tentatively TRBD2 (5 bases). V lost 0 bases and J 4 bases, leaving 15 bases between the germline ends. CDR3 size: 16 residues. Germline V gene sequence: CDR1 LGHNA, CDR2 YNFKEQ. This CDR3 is CASSQDLTSRVETQYF. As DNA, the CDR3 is TGTGCCAGCAGCCAAGATCTAACTAGTAGGGTAGAGACCCAGTACTTC.

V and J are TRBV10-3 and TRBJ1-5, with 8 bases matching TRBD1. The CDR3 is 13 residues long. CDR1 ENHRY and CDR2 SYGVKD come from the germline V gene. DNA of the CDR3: TGTGCTTCCAGGGGGCCGAGCAATCAGCCCCAGCATTTT. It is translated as CASRGPSNQPQHF.

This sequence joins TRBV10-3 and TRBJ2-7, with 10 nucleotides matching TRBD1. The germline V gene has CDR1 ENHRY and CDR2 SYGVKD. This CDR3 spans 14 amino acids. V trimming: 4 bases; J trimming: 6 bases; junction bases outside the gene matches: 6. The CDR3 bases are TGTGCCATCAGTGCAGGGACAGGGGAGGGCGAGCAGTACTTC. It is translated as CAISAGTGEGEQYF.